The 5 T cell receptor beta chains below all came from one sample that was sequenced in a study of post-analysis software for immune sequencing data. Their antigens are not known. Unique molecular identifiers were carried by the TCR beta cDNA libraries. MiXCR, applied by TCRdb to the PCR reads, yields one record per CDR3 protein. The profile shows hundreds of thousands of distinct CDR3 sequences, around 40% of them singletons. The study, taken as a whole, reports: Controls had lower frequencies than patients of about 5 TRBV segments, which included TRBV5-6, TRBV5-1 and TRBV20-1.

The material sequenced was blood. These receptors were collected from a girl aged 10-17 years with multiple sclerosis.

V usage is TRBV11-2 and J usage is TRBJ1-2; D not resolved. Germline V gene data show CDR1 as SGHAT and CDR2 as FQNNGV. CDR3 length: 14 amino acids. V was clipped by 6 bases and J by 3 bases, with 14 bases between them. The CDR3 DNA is TGTGCCAGCAGACAGTTAGGGCGCGACTATGGCTACACCTTC. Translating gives CASRQLGRDYGYTF. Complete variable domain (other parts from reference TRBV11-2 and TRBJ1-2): EAGVAQSPRYKIIEKRQSVAFWCNPISGHATLYWYQQILGQGPKLLIQFQNNGVVDDSQLPKDRFSAERLKGVDSTLKIQPAKLEDSAVYLCASRQLGRDYGYTFGSGTRLTVV.

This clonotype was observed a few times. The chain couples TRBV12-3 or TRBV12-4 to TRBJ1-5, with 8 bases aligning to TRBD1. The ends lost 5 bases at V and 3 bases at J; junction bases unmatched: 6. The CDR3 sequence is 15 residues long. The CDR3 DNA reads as TGTGCCAGCAGTCGTGGACAGGGAGACAATCAGCCCCAGCATTTT. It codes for CASSRGQGDNQPQHF.

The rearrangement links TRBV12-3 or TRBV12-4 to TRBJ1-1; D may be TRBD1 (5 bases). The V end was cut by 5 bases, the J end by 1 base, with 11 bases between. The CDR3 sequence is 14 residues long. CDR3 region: CASSEWGANTEAFF. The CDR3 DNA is TGTGCCAGCAGTGAATGGGGCGCGAACACTGAAGCTTTCTTT.

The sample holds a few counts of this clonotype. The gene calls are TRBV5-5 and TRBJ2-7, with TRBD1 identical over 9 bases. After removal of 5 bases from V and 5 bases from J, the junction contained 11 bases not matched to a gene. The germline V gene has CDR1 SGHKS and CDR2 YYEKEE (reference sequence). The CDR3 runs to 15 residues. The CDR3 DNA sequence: TGTGCCAGCAGTTCTAACAGGGGGCGCGTCCACGAGCAGTACTTC. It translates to CASSSNRGRVHEQYF.

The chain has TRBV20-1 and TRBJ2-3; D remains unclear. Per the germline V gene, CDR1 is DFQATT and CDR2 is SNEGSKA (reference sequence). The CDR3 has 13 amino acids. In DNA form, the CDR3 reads TGCAGCTTTATGGTTGTCGGCACAGATACGCAGTATTTT. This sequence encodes CSFMVVGTDTQYF.